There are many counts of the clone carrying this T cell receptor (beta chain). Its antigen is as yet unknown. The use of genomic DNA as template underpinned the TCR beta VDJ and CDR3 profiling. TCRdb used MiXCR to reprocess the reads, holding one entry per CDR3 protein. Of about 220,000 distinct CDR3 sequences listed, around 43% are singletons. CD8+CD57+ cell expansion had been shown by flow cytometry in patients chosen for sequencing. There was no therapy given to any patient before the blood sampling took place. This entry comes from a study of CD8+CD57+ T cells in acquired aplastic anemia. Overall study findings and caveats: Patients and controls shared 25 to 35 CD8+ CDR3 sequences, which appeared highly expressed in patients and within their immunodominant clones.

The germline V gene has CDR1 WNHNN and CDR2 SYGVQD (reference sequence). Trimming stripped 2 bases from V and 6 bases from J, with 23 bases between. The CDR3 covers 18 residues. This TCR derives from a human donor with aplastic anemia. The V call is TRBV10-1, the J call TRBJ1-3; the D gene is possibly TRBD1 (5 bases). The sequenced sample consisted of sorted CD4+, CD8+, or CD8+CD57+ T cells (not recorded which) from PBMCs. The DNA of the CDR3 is TGCGCCAGCAGTGAGAGCCTAAAAGACAGTAAGGCTTCAAACACCATATATTTT. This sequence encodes CASSESLKDSKASNTIYF.